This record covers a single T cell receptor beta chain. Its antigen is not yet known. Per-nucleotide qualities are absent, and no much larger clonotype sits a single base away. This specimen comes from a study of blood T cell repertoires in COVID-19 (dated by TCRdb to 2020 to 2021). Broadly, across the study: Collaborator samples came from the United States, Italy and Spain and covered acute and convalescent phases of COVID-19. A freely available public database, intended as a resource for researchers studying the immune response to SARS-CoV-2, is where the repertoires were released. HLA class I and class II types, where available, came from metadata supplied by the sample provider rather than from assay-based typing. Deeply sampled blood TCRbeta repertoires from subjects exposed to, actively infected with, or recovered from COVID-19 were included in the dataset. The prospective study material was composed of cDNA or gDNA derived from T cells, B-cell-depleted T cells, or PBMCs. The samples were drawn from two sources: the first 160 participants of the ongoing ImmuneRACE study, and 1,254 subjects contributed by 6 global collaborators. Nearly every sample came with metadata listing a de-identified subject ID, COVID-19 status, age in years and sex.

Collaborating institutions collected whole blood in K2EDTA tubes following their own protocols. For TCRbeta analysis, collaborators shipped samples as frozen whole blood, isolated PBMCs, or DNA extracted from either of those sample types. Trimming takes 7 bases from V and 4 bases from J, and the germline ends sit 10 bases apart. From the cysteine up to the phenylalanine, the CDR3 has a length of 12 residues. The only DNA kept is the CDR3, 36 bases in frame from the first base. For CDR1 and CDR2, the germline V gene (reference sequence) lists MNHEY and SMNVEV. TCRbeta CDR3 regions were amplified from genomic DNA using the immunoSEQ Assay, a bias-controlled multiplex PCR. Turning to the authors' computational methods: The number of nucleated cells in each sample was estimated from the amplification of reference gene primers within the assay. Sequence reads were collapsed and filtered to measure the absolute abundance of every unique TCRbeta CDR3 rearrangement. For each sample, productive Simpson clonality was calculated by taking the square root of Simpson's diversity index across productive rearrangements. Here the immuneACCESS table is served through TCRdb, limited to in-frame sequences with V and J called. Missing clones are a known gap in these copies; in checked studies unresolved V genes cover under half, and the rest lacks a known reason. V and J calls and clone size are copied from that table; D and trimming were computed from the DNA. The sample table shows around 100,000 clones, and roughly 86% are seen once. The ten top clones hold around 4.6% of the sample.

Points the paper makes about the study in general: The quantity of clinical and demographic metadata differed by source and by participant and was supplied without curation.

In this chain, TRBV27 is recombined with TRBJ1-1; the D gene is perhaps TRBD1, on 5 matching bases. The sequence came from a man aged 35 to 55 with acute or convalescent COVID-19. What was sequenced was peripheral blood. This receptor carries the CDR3 CASIRRGTEAFF. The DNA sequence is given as TGTGCCAGCATCCGGAGGGGCACTGAAGCTTTCTTT.